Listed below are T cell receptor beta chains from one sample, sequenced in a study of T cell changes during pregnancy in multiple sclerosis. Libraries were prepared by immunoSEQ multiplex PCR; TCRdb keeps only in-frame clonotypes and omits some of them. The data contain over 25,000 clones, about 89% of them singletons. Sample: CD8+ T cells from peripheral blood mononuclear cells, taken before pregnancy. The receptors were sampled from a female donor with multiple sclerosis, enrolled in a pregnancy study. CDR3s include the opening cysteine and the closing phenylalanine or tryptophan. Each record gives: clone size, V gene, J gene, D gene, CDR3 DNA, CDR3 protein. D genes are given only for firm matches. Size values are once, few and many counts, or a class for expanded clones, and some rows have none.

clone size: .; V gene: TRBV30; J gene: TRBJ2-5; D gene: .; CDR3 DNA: TGTGCCTGGAGTGTAGGGACAACAGAGACCCAGTACTTC; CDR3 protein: CAWSVGTTETQYF
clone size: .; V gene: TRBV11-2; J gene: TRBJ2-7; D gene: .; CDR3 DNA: TGTGCCAGCAGCTCTATCGCTTTGGACAATTACTACGAGCAGTACTTC; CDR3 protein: CASSSIALDNYYEQYF
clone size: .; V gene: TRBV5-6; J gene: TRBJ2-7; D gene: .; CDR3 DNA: TGTGCCAGCAGCTTGGACAGTTTTTACGAGCAGTACTTC; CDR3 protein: CASSLDSFYEQYF
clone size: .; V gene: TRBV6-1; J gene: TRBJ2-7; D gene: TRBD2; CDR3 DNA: TGTGCCAGCAGTGAAGACAGCGGGGGGGCCTACGAGCAGTACTTC; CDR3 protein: CASSEDSGGAYEQYF
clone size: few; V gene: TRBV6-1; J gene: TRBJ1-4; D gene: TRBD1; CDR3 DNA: TGTGCCAGCAGTGAAAGGGTTGGGACAGGCTCGGAAAAACTGTTTTTT; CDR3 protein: CASSERVGTGSEKLFF
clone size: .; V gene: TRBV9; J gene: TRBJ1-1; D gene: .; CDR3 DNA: TGTGCCAGCAGCGTAGCAGTGAACACTGAAGCTTTCTTT; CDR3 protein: CASSVAVNTEAFF
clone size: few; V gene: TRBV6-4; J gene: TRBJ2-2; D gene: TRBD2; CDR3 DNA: TGTGCCAGCAGTGACGCGGGGGGGCACACCGGGGAGCTGTTTTTT; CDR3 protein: CASSDAGGHTGELFF
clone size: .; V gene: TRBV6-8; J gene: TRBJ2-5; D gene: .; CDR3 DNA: TGTGCCAGCACTAGGGGCATGGAGACCCAGTACTTC; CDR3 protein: CASTRGMETQYF
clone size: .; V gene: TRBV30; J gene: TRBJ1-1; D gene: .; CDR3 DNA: TGTGCCTGGAGTGTAAGTGCGGGCAACACTGAAGCTTTCTTT; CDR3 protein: CAWSVSAGNTEAFF
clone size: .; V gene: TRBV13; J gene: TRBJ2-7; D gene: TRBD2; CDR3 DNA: TGTGCCAGCAGCCAAAGCGGGGGGTTCTCGTACGAGCAGTACTTC; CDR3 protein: CASSQSGGFSYEQYF
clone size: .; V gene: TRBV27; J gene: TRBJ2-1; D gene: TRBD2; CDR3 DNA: TGTGCCAGCACCTGGGGGGGCGGGGGGAACTCCTACAATGAGCAGTTCTTC; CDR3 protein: CASTWGGGGNSYNEQFF
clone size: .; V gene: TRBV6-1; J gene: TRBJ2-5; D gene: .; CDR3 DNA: TGTGCCAGCAGTGTTTGGGGGCGGGAAGAGACCCAGTACTTC; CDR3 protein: CASSVWGREETQYF
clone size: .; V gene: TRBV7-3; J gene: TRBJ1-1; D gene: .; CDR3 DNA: TGTGCCAGCAGCTTAGTTGGGGGCGCAAGGAACACTGAAGCTTTCTTT; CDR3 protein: CASSLVGGARNTEAFF
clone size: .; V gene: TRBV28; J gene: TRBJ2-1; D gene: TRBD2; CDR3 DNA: TGTGCCAGCCGCCTAGCGGGGGGTAACAATGAGCAGTTCTTC; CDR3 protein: CASRLAGGNNEQFF
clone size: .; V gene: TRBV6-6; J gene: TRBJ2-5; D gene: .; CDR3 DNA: TGTGCCAGCAGTTACTCGGCGGGCGGAGGAGAGACCCAGTACTTC; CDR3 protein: CASSYSAGGGETQYF
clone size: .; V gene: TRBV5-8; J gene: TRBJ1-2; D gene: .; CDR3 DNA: TGTGCCAGCAGCTTGCTCTATGGCTACACCTTC; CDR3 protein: CASSLLYGYTF
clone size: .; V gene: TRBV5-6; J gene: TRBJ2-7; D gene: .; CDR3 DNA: TGTGCCAGCAGCCCGGACACATCTTACGAGCAGTACTTC; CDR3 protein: CASSPDTSYEQYF
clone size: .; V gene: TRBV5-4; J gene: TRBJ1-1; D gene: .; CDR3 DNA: TGTGCCAGCAGCGCGGGGGCGAACACTGAAGCTTTCTTT; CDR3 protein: CASSAGANTEAFF
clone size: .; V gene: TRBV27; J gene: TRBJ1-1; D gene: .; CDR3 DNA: TGTGCCAGCAGATACTCCCTTAGGGGAAGGGGCACTGAAGCTTTCTTT; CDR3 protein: CASRYSLRGRGTEAFF
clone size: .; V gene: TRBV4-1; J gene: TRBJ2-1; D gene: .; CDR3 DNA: TGCGCCAGCAGCCAAGGACCGCGGAGGGTGTATGATGAGCAGTTCTTC; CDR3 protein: CASSQGPRRVYDEQFF
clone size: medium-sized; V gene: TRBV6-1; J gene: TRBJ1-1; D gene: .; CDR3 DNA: TGTGCCAGCAGCCTCCGGGAGAACACTGAAGCTTTCTTT; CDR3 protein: CASSLRENTEAFF
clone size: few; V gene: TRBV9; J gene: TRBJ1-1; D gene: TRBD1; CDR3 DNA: TGTGCCAGCAGCGTGGGACAGGTGGGTAGAGGAGCTTTCTTT; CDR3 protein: CASSVGQVGRGAFF
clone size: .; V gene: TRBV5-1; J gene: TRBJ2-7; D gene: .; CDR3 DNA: TGCGCCAGCGGTGAGACAGGCTCCTACGAGCAGTACTTC; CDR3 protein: CASGETGSYEQYF
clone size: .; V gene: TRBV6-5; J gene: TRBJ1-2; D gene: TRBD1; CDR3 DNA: TGTGCCAGCAGTGCGACAGGGGGCGGCGTAGGGGGCTACACCTTC; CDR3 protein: CASSATGGGVGGYTF